Ten or more counts support the clone carrying this TCR beta chain. cDNA molecules, individually, were tagged with unique molecular identifiers. From the 5' RACE reads, TCRdb called clonotypes with MiXCR, one entry per CDR3 protein. This sample has around 70,000 distinct CDR3 sequences, with over 9% found just once. This sample is drawn from a study of early T cells in non-severe SARS-CoV-2 infection. The CDR3 is 12 residues long. V dropped 8 bases and J dropped 3; count of bases not matched to a gene: 7. Per the germline V gene, CDR1 is DFQATT and CDR2 is SNEGSKA (reference sequence). The clonotype was recovered from an adult who was a healthcare worker with PCR-confirmed SARS-CoV-2 infection or an uninfected control (not recorded which). The chain is built from TRBV20-1 and TRBJ2-7; 7 nucleotides line up with TRBD2. Sequences were obtained from whole blood. The CDR3 sequence: CSSLWGGYEQYF. DNA of the CDR3: TGCAGTTCTCTTTGGGGGGGCTACGAGCAGTACTTC.